The present T cell receptor (beta chain) was sequenced within a study of OX40 agonist ivuxolimab in advanced cancers. This clone was counted once. This CDR3 has 16 amino acids. CDR1 SGHAT and CDR2 FQNNGV come from the germline V gene. J lost 8 bases, V lost 4 bases, and 13 bases had no gene match. Profiled with immunoSEQ multiplex PCR; TCRdb holds only in-frame clones, not every one. In the table there are approximately 94,000 clones, under 95% of which are singletons. This TCR was recovered from an adult with an advanced solid tumor such as melanoma, head and neck, liver or kidney cancer. The chain is built from TRBV11-2 and TRBJ2-1; 8 positions agree with TRBD2. Sample: CD4+ or CD8+ T cells sorted from blood, taken in a trial of the OX40 agonist ivuxolimab. CDR3 coding DNA: TGTGCCAGCAGCTCCCATTCCAGCGGGAGAATATATGAGCAGTTCTTC. As protein: CASSSHSSGRIYEQFF.